The clone carrying this T cell receptor beta chain was detected a few times. TCRdb reprocessed the 5' RACE reads with MiXCR, giving one entry per CDR3 protein. Of about 260,000 distinct CDR3 sequences in the sample, approximately 20% were seen once. The sample belongs to a study of CD8 T cells in ankylosing spondylitis. The source is a male donor with ankylosing spondylitis or in good health (not recorded which). The sample comprised blood, either unsorted or a sorted T cell fraction (not recorded which).

DNA of the CDR3: TGTGCCAGCAGCGTTGACAGGATCGGCGCTGAAGCTTTCTTT. Translated, it gives CASSVDRIGAEAFF. V is TRBV6-1 and J is TRBJ1-1; D possibly corresponds to TRBD1 (6 bases). V was shortened by 6 bases and J by 6 bases, with 17 bases between the two germline ends. The CDR3 runs 14 residues. The germline V gene has CDR1 MNHNS and CDR2 SASEGT.